The present T cell receptor beta chain was sequenced within a study of blood T cell repertoires in COVID-19. Study overall: PBMCs, B-cell-depleted T cells, or T cells provided the cDNA or gDNA that made up the material.

The CDR3 is 15 residues long. Germline V CDR1 and CDR2: SGHTA, FQGNSA. V was trimmed by 2 bases and J by 0 bases, leaving 11 bases between them. The assay was immunoSEQ multiplex PCR, and TCRdb's table has in-frame clones only and misses some. The data show about 360,000 clones, with about 87% seen just once and 1.3% held by the top ten. The cohort comprised adults aged 18 to 89 years residing in 20 to 25 US areas. Assignments of participants to cohorts depended upon their own reported clinical history. The sequenced material came from PBMCs or T cells enriched from blood (not recorded which). The rearrangement joins TRBV7-2 to TRBJ2-7, with a possible D match to TRBD2 (6 bases). This receptor was identified in a young man who had recovered from COVID-19. CDR3 DNA sequence: TGTGCCAGCAGCTTATTCGGGGGTAGCTCCTACGAGCAGTACTTC. It specifies CASSLFGGSSYEQYF.